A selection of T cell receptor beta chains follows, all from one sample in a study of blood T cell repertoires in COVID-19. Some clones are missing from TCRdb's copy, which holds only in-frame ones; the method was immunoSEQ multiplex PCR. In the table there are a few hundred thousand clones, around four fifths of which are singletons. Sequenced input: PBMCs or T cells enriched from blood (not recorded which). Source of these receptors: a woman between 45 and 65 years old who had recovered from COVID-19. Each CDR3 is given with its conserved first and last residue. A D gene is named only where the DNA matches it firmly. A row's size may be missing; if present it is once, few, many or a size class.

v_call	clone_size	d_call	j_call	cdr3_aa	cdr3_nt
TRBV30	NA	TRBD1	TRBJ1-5	CAWSQTGGGQPQHF	TGTGCCTGGAGCCAAACAGGGGGAGGTCAGCCCCAGCATTTT
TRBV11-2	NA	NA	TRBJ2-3	CASSPQGRGGTDTQYF	TGTGCCAGCAGCCCACAGGGCAGGGGAGGCACAGATACGCAGTATTTT
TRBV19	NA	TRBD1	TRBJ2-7	CASSISQGAYFEQYF	TGTGCCAGTAGTATCTCACAGGGGGCGTATTTCGAGCAGTACTTC
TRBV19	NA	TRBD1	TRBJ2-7	CASRQNRGLSYEQYF	TGTGCCAGTAGGCAGAACAGGGGGTTATCCTACGAGCAGTACTTC
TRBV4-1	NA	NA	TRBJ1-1	CASSPQGNRANTEAFF	TGCGCCAGCAGCCCCCAGGGGAATAGGGCAAACACTGAAGCTTTCTTT
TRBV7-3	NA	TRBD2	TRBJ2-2	CASSPQAGGTNTGELFF	TGTGCCAGCAGCCCACAGGCGGGGGGGACCAACACCGGGGAGCTGTTTTTT
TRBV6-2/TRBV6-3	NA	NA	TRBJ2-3	CASTPGLAGLDTQYF	TGTGCCAGCACCCCAGGACTGGCTGGATTAGATACGCAGTATTTT
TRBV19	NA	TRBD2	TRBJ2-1	CASSVGLAGGRNEQFF	TGTGCCAGTAGTGTGGGACTAGCGGGAGGTAGGAATGAGCAGTTCTTC
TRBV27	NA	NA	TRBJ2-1	CASSPGRFSYNEQFF	TGTGCCAGCAGTCCGGGTCGTTTCTCCTACAATGAGCAGTTCTTC
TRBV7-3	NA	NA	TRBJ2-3	CASSSYVHRSSTDTQYF	TGTGCCAGCAGCTCATACGTTCACAGGAGTTCGACAGATACGCAGTATTTT
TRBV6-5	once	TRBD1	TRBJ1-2	CASSYSRTGLDYGYTF	TGTGCCAGCAGTTACTCGAGGACAGGCCTTGACTATGGCTACACCTTC
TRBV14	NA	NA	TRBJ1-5	CASSQYAGEPQHF	TGTGCCAGCAGCCAGTATGCAGGGGAGCCCCAGCATTTT
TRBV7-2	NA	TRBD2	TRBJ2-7	CASSGGTSGSKFYEQYF	TGTGCCAGCAGCGGGGGGACTAGCGGGAGTAAGTTTTACGAGCAGTACTTC
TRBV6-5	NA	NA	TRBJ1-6	CASKEGTSPLHF	TGTGCCAGCAAGGAGGGGACTTCACCCCTCCACTTT
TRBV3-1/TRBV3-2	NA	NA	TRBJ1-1	CASSMGSTEAFF	TGTGCCAGCAGCATGGGGAGCACTGAAGCTTTCTTT
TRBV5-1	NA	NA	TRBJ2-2	CASSPARVGLANTGELFF	TGCGCCAGCAGCCCGGCTCGGGTGGGGCTAGCGAACACCGGGGAGCTGTTTTTT